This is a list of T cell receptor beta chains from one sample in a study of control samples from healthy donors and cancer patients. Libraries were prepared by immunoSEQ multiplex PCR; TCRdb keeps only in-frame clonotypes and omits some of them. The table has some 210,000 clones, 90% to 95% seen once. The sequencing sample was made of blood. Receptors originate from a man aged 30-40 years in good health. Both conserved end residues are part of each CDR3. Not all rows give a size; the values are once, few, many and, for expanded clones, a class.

CDR3aa: CASSIVSSGELFF
v_gene: TRBV19
abundance: -

CDR3aa: CAWSGRGNPGNTIYF
v_gene: TRBV30
abundance: -

CDR3aa: CASSIPDVYTEAFF
v_gene: TRBV19
abundance: once

CDR3aa: CSVLYWEGGEQYF
v_gene: TRBV29-1
abundance: -

CDR3aa: CASSEPLAADGDTQYF
v_gene: TRBV9
abundance: once

CDR3aa: CASASGRPYNEQFF
v_gene: TRBV27
abundance: -

CDR3aa: CASSQDHSNGEQYF
v_gene: TRBV3-1/TRBV3-2
abundance: -

CDR3aa: CASSLGGSHSYNEQFF
v_gene: TRBV11-2
abundance: once

CDR3aa: CASSWGLTEAFF
v_gene: TRBV5-6
abundance: -

CDR3aa: CASSPRRRETQYF
v_gene: TRBV27
abundance: -

CDR3aa: CASSVTGYYGYTF
v_gene: TRBV12-3/TRBV12-4
abundance: few

CDR3aa: CASSPSGGTGELFF
v_gene: TRBV7-9
abundance: -

CDR3aa: CASSQDWPDYLSYEQYF
v_gene: TRBV3-1/TRBV3-2
abundance: -

CDR3aa: CASSPTGGAREQYF
v_gene: TRBV18
abundance: -

CDR3aa: CASSRTVSNTGELFF
v_gene: TRBV3-1/TRBV3-2
abundance: -

CDR3aa: CASSRRGSGGYNEQFF
v_gene: TRBV7-8
abundance: -

CDR3aa: CAWSPGSYGYTF
v_gene: TRBV30
abundance: once

CDR3aa: CASSSIRTGRSYEQYF
v_gene: TRBV13
abundance: -

CDR3aa: CASSQAASGGYNEQFF
v_gene: TRBV4-2
abundance: once

CDR3aa: CASSQGTIYEQFF
v_gene: TRBV3-1/TRBV3-2
abundance: -

CDR3aa: CASSKATGGFGNTIYF
v_gene: TRBV21-1
abundance: -

CDR3aa: CASSPTENTEAFF
v_gene: TRBV18
abundance: -

CDR3aa: CASSIVGRNYGYTF
v_gene: TRBV19
abundance: once

CDR3aa: CASRQDASNYGYTF
v_gene: TRBV6-6
abundance: -

CDR3aa: CASSQGGFTSPTYEQYF
v_gene: TRBV4-1
abundance: -

CDR3aa: CASSLSGGNQPQHF
v_gene: TRBV7-2
abundance: once

CDR3aa: CASSVFGQRSYNEQFF
v_gene: TRBV9
abundance: once

CDR3aa: CASSQSDGEEANYGYTF
v_gene: TRBV23-1
abundance: -

CDR3aa: CASSHRGGQTGELFF
v_gene: TRBV7-8
abundance: -

CDR3aa: CASSPYAGELLWVAEAFF
v_gene: TRBV6-6
abundance: -

CDR3aa: CASSFGDRPNYGYTF
v_gene: TRBV5-6
abundance: -

CDR3aa: CSVAGTRGYNEQFF
v_gene: TRBV29-1
abundance: -

CDR3aa: CASSLRGGTDSPLHF
v_gene: TRBV7-9
abundance: once

CDR3aa: CASSTRDRVYNSPLHF
v_gene: TRBV9
abundance: -

CDR3aa: CASSVEPGGGYGYTF
v_gene: TRBV9
abundance: -

CDR3aa: CASSSPGDSSVGLNSPLHF
v_gene: TRBV5-1
abundance: -

CDR3aa: CSVGKLAGQYEQYF
v_gene: TRBV29-1
abundance: -

CDR3aa: CASSETQVSEQYF
v_gene: TRBV18
abundance: -

CDR3aa: CASSPGGQGEAFF
v_gene: TRBV5-1
abundance: once

CDR3aa: CASSLRDRGFDEQYF
v_gene: TRBV7-2
abundance: -

CDR3aa: CASSLGLAGGPVF
v_gene: TRBV5-4
abundance: -

CDR3aa: CASSPGQGVAAKNIQYF
v_gene: TRBV18
abundance: -

CDR3aa: CASSPAGTGLETQYF
v_gene: TRBV6-5
abundance: -

CDR3aa: CASSPLWKNSYEQYF
v_gene: TRBV11-2
abundance: -

CDR3aa: CASSLRGGVGYTF
v_gene: TRBV27
abundance: -

CDR3aa: CASSLGLGEAFF
v_gene: TRBV12-3/TRBV12-4
abundance: -

CDR3aa: CASSTTGIHQPQHF
v_gene: TRBV6-5
abundance: -

CDR3aa: CASSELGRGAVTQYF
v_gene: TRBV6-1
abundance: -

CDR3aa: CASSGPNVALNYGYTF
v_gene: TRBV2
abundance: -

CDR3aa: CASSPLVGGTEAFF
v_gene: TRBV18
abundance: once

CDR3aa: CASSYEAGAGEKLFF
v_gene: TRBV6-5
abundance: -

CDR3aa: CASSMYSGGPEAFF
v_gene: TRBV19
abundance: -

CDR3aa: CASSLVENTEAFF
v_gene: TRBV7-9
abundance: -